This TCR beta chain was recorded in a study of cytomegalovirus exposure and HLA in healthy donors. J was trimmed by 4 bases and V by 6 bases; bases with no gene match: 2. Germline loops: CDR1 MNHEY, CDR2 SMNVEV (reference sequence). The CDR3 consists of 14 residues. A remark on this clone: Its antigen is currently unknown.

PCR involved 60 Vbeta and 13 Jbeta primers. Repertoires were generated with immunoSEQ multiplex PCR, while TCRdb's copy carries only in-frame clones and drops some. The sample consists of 120,000 or so clones, 80% of them appearing once. The study, taken as a whole, reports: Cytomegalovirus association was listed for roughly 160 TCR beta chains. Association with HLA alleles at 0.05 false discovery rate was found for roughly 17,000 TCR beta sequences in a later analysis.

V gene TRBV27 combines with J gene TRBJ2-3; TRBD2 matches at 12 bases. Sequencing input: PBMCs. The TCR sequence derives from a man aged 30-40 years in good health and CMV-seronegative. CDR3: CASRLAGGADTQYF. The DNA of the CDR3 is TGTGCCAGCAGACTAGCGGGAGGCGCAGATACGCAGTATTTT.